This T cell receptor beta chain was observed in a study of T cells in tuberculosis. Sequencing was performed with immunoSEQ multiplex PCR; in TCRdb, only in-frame clones are kept and a portion is missing. The table has 50,000 to 65,000 clones, roughly 86% seen once. The germline V gene has CDR1 LNHDA and CDR2 SQIVND (reference sequence). The J segment lost 7 bases and the V segment lost 3 bases, leaving 4 bases of the junction unmatched. This CDR3 contains 15 residues. Cells were sorted from thawed PBMC rested overnight and stained with GMM-loaded CD1B tetramer, viability dye and anti-CD3. The lipid loaded on the CD1B tetramers was C32 glucose monomycolate from Rhodococcus equi. CD14-expressing monocytes were removed from PBMC before cryopreservation and sorting. Each donor contributed roughly 100,000 sorted tetramer-negative cells.

The sequence derives from an adult woman with latent tuberculosis. The V gene is TRBV19, the J gene TRBJ1-5, with 12 bases aligning to TRBD1. Source material: CD1b-GMM tetramer-negative cells sorted from PBMCs. CDR3 region: CASSMGQGAFQPQHF. CDR3 nucleotide sequence: TGTGCCAGTAGTATGGGACAGGGGGCTTTCCAGCCCCAGCATTTT.